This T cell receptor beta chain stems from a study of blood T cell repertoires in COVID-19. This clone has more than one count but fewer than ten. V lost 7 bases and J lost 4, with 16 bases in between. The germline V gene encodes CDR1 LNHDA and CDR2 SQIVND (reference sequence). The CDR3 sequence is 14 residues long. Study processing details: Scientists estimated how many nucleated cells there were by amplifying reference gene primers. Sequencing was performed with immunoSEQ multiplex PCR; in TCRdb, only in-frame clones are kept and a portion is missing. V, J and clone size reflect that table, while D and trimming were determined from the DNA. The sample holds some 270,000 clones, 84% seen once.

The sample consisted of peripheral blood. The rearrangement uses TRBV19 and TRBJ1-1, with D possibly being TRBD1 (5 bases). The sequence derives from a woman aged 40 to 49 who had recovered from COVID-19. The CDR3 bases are TGTGCCAGTACACAGGACATGCACCGCACTGAAGCTTTCTTT. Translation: CASTQDMHRTEAFF.